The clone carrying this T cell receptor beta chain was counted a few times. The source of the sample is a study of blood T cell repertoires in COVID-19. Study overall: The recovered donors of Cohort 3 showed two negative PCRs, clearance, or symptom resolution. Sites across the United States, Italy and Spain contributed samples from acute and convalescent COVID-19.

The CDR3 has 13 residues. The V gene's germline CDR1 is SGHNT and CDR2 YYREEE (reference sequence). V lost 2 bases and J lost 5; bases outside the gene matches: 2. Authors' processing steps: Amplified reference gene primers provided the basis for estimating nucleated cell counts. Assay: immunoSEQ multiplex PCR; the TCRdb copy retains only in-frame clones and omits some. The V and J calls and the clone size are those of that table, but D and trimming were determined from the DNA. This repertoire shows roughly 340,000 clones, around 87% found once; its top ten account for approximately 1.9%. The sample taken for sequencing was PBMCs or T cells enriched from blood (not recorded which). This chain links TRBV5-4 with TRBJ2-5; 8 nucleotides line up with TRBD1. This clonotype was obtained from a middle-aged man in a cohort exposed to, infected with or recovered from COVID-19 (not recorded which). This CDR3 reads CASSFTGGETQYF. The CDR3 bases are TGTGCCAGCAGCTTTACAGGGGGTGAGACCCAGTACTTC.